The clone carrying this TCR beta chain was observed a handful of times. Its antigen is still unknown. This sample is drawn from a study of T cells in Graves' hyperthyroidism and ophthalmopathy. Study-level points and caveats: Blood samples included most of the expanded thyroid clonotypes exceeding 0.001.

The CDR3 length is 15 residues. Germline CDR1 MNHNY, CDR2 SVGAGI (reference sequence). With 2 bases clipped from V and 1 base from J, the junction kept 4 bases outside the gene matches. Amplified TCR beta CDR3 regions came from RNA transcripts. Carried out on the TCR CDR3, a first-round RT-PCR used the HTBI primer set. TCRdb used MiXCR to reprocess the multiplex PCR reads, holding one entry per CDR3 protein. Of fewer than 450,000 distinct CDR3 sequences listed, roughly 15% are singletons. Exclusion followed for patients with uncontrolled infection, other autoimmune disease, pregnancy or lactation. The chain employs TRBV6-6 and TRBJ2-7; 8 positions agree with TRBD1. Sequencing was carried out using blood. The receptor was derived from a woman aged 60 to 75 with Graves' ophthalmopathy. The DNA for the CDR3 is TGTGCCAGCAGTTACGGACAGGGAATTTCCTACGAGCAGTACTTC. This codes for CASSYGQGISYEQYF.